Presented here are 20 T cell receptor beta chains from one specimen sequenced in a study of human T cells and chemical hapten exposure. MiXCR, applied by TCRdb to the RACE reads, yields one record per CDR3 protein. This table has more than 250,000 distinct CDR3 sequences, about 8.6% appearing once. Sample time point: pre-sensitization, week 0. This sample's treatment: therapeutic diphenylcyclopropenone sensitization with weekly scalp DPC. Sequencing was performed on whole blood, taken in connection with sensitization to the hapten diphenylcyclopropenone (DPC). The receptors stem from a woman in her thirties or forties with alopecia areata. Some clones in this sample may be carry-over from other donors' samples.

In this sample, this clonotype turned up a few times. This CDR3 reads CSARLQSTDTQYF. CDR3 sequence (DNA): TGCAGTGCTAGACTCCAGAGCACAGATACGCAGTATTTT. The chain has TRBV20-1 and TRBJ2-3; D remains ambiguous. The CDR3 consists of 13 residues. The germline CDR1 and CDR2 sequences are DFQATT and SNEGSKA (reference sequence). V was cut by 2 bases and J by 0 bases, with 6 bases left in between.

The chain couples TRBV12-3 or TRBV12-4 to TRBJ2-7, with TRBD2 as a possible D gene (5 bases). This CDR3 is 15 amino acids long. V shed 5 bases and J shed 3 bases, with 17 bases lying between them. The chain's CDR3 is CASSPSGDSIYEQYF. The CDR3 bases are TGTGCCAGCAGTCCAAGCGGCGACTCCATCTACGAGCAGTACTTC.

As DNA, the CDR3 is TGTGCCAGCAGCCCCCAGAGTGAGGCTCGCTACGAGCAGTACTTC. It encodes CASSPQSEARYEQYF. The chain links TRBV3-1 to TRBJ2-7; no clear D gene. V shed 4 bases and J shed 3 bases, with 16 bases lying between them. The CDR3 is 15 amino acids. CDR1 and CDR2 from the germline V gene are LGHDT and YNNKEL (reference sequence).

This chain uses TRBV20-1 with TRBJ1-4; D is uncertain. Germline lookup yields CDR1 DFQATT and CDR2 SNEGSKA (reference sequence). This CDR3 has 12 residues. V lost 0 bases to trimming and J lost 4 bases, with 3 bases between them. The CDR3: CSARDYNEKLFF. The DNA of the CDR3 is TGCAGTGCTAGAGATTATAATGAAAAACTGTTTTTT.

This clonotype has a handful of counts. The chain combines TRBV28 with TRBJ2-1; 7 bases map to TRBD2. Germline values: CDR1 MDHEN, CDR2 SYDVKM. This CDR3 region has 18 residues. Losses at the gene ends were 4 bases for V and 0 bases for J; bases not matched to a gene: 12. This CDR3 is CASSSGGIAPSSYNEQFF. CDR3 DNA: TGTGCCAGCAGTTCCGGGGGGATAGCGCCGAGCTCCTACAATGAGCAGTTCTTC.

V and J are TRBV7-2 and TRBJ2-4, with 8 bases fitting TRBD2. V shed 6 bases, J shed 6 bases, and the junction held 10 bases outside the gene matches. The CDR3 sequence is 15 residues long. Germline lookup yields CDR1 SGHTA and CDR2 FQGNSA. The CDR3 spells CASSHQTSGPNIQYF. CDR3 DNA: TGTGCCAGCAGTCACCAAACTAGCGGCCCAAACATTCAGTACTTC.

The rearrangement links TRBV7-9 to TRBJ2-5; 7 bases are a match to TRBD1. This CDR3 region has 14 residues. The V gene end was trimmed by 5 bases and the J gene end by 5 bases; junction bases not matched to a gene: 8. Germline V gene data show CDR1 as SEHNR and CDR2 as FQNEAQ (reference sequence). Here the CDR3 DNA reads TGTGCCAGCAGCCCGGACAGGTCCAGCGAGACCCAGTACTTC. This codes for CASSPDRSSETQYF.

The CDR3 bases are TGTGCCAGCAGTGAGGATTCTAGCGTCAATGAGCAGTTCTTC. It codes for CASSEDSSVNEQFF. V usage is TRBV6-4 and J usage is TRBJ2-1; maybe TRBD2 (6 bases). V was pared by 3 bases and J by 6 bases, with 12 bases between. Per germline, CDR1 MRHNA and CDR2 SNTAGT. The CDR3 runs to 14 residues.

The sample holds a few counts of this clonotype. The CDR3 spells CASARGQALGPLHF. The CDR3 DNA is TGTGCCAGCGCCAGGGGACAGGCCCTGGGCCCCCTCCACTTT. The chain is built from TRBV7-2 and TRBJ1-6; 8 bases fit TRBD1. After removal of 8 bases from V and 13 bases from J, the junction contained 13 bases not matched to a gene. The CDR3 contains 14 residues. Germline values: CDR1 SGHTA, CDR2 FQGNSA. The full variable domain, its missing parts supplied by reference TRBV7-2 and TRBJ1-6, is GAGVSQSPSNKVTEKGKDVELRCDPISGHTALYWYRQSLGQGLEFLIYFQGNSAPDKSGLPSDRFSAERTGGSVSTLTIQRTQQEDSAVYLCASARGQALGPLHFGNGTRLTVT.

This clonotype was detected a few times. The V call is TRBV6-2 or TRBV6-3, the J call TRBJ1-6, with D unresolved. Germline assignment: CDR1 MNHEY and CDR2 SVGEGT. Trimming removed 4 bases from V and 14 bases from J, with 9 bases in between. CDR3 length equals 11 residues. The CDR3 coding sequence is TGTGCCAGCAGTTCCCTCGTCGCCCTCCACTTT. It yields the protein CASSSLVALHF.

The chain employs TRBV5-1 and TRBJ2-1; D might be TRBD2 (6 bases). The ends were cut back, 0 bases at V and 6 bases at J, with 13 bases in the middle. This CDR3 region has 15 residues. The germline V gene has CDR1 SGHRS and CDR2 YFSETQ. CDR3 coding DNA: TGCGCCAGCAGCTTGGCCGTAGCGGAGGTCAATGAGCAGTTCTTC. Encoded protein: CASSLAVAEVNEQFF.

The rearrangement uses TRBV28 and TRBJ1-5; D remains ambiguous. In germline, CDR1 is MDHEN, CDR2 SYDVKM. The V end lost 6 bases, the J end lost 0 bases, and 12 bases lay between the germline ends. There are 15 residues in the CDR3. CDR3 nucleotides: TGTGCCAGCAGGCGCCGGACCTATAGCAATCAGCCCCAGCATTTT. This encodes CASRRRTYSNQPQHF.

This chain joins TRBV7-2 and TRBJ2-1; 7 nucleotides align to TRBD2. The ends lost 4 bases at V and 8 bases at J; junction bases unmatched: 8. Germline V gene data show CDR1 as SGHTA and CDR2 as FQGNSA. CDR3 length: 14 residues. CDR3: CASSSTGGADEQFF. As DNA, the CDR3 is TGTGCCAGCAGCTCGACGGGGGGTGCCGATGAGCAGTTCTTC.

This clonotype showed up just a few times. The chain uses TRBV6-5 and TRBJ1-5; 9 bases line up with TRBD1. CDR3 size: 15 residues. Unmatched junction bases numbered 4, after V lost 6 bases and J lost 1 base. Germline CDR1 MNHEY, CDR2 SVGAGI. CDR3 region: CASREQGASNQPQHF. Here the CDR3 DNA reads TGTGCCAGCAGGGAACAGGGGGCGAGCAATCAGCCCCAGCATTTT.

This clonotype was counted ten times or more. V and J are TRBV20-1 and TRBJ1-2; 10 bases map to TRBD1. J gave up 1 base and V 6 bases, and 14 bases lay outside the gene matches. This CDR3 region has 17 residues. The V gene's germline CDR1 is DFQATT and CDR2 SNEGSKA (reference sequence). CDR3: CSATTGGRYPDNYGYTF. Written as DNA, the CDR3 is TGCAGTGCCACGACAGGGGGCCGTTACCCTGATAACTATGGCTACACCTTC.

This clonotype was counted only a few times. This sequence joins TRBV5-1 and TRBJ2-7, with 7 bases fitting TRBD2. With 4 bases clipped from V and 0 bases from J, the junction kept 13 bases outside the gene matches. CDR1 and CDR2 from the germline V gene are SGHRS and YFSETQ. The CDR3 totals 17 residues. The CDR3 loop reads CASSKHTSELSSYEQYF. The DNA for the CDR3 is TGCGCCAGCAGCAAACATACTAGCGAATTGAGCTCCTACGAGCAGTACTTC.

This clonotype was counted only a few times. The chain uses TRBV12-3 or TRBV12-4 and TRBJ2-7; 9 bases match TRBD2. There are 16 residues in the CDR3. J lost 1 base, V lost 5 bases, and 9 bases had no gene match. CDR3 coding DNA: TGTGCCAGCAGTGACCCGCTAGCGGGGTGGTCCTACGAGCAGTACTTC. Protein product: CASSDPLAGWSYEQYF.

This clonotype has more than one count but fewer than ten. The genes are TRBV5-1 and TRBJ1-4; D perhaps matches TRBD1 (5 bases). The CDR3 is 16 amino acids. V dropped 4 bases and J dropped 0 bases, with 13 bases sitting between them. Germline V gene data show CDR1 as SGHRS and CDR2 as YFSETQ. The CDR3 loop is CASSIGTFATNEKLFF. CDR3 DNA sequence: TGCGCCAGCAGCATCGGGACGTTTGCAACTAATGAAAAACTGTTTTTT.

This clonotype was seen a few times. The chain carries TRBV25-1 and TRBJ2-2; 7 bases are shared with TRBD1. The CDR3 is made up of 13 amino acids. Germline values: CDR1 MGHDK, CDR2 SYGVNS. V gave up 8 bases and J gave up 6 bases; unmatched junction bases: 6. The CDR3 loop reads CASQTTGPGELFF. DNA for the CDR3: TGTGCCAGCCAAACGACAGGGCCCGGGGAGCTGTTTTTT. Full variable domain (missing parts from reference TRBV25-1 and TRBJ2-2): EADIYQTPRYLVIGTGKKITLECSQTMGHDKMYWYQQDPGMELHLIHYSYGVNSTEKGDLSSESTVSRIRTEHFPLTLESARPSHTSQYLCASQTTGPGELFFGEGSRLTVL.

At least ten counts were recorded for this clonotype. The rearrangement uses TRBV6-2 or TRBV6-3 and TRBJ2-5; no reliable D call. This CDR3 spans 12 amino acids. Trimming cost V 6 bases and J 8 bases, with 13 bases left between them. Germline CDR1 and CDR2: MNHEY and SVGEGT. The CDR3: CASRTTLGTQYF. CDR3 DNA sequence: TGTGCCAGCAGGACAACCTTAGGAACCCAGTACTTC.